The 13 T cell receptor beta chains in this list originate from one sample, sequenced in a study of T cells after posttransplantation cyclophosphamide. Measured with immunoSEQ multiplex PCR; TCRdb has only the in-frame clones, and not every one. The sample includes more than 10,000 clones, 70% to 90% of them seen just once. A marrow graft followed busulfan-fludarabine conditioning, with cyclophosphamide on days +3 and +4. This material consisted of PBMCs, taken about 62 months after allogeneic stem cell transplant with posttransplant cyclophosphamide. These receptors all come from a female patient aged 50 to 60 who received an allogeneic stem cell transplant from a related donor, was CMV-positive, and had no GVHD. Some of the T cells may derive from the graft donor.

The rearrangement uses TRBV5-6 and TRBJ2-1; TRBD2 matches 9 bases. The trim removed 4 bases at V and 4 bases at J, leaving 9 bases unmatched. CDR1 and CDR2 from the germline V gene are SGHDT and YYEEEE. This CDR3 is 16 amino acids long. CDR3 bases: TGTGCCAGCAGCGTAAGAGCGGGAGGCAGGTACAATGAGCAGTTCTTC. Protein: CASSVRAGGRYNEQFF.

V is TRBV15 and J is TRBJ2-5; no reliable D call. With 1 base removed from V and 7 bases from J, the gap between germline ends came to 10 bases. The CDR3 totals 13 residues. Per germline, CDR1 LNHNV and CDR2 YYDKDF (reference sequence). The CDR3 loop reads CATSRARIGTQYF. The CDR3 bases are TGTGCCACCAGCAGAGCCAGGATCGGGACCCAGTACTTC. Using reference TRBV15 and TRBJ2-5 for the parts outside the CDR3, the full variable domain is DAMVIQNPRYQVTQFGKPVTLSCSQTLNHNVMYWYQQKSSQAPKLLFHYYDKDFNNEADTPDNFQSRRPNTSFCFLDIRSPGLGDTAMYLCATSRARIGTQYFGPGTRLLVL.

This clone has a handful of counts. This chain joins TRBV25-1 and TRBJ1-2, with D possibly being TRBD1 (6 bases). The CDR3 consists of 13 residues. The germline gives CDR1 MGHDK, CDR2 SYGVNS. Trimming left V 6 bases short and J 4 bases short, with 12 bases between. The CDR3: CASSPQGIYGYTF. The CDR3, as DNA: TGTGCCAGCAGCCCTCAGGGGATCTATGGCTACACCTTC.

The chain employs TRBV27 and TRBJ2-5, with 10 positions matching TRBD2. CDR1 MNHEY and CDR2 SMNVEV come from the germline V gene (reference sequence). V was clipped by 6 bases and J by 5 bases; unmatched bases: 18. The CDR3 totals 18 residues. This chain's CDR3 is CASRTSDWDSGRGETQYF. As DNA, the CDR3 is TGTGCCAGCAGAACCTCCGATTGGGACAGCGGGAGGGGGGAGACCCAGTACTTC.

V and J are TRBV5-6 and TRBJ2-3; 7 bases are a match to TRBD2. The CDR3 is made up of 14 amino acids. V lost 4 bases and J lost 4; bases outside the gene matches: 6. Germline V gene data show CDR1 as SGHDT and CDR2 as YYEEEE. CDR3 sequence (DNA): TGTGCCAGCAGCCCCAGCCGGGGGGCAGATACGCAGTATTTT. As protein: CASSPSRGADTQYF.

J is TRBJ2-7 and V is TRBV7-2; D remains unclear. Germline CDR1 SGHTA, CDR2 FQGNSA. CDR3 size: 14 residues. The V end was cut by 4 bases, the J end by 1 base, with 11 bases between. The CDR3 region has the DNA TGTGCCAGCAGCTCCTATGGGCAGTCCTACGAGCAGTACTTC. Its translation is CASSSYGQSYEQYF. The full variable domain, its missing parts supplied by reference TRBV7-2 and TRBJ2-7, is GAGVSQSPSNKVTEKGKDVELRCDPISGHTALYWYRQSLGQGLEFLIYFQGNSAPDKSGLPSDRFSAERTGGSVSTLTIQRTQQEDSAVYLCASSSYGQSYEQYFGPGTRLTVT.

The CDR3 region is CASSLNGAPTYEQYF. The DNA of the CDR3 is TGCGCCAGCAGCTTGAATGGGGCGCCGACCTACGAGCAGTACTTC. The gene calls are TRBV5-1 and TRBJ2-7; D is possibly TRBD1 (5 bases). CDR3 length equals 15 residues. In germline, CDR1 is SGHRS, CDR2 YFSETQ. Trimming removed 1 base at V and 2 bases at J, with 13 bases between.

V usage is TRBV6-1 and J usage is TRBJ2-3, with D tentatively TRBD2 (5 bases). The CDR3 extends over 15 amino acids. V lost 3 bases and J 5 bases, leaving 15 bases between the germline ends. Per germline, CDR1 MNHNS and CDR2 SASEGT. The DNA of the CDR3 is TGTGCCAGCAGTGACCGAGGGCGGTGGGGAGATACGCAGTATTTT. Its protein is CASSDRGRWGDTQYF.

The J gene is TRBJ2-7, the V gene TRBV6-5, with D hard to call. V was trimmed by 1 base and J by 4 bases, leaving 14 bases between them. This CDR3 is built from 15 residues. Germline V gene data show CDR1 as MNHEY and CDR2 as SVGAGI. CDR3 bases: TGTGCCAGCAGTTACTACATGGCCCCTAGGTACGAGCAGTACTTC. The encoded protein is CASSYYMAPRYEQYF.

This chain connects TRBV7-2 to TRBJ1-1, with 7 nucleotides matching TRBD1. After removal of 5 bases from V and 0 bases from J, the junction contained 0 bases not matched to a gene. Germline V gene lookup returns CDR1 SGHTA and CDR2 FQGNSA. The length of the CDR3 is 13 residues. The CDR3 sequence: CASSGQVNTEAFF. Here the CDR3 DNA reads TGTGCCAGCAGCGGACAGGTGAACACTGAAGCTTTCTTT.

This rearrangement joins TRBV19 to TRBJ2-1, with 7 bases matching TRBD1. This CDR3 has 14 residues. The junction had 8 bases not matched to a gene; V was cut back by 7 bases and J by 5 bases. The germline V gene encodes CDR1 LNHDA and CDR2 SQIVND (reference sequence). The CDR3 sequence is CASKRQGVNNEQFF. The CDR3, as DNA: TGTGCCAGTAAGAGACAGGGCGTTAACAATGAGCAGTTCTTC.

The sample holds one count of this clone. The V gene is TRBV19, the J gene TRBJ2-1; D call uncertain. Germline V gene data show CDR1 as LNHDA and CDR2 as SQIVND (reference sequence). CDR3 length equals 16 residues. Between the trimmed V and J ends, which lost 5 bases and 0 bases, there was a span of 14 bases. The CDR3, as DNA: TGTGCCAGTAGTCCACGCAGCGCGAGCTCCTACAATGAGCAGTTCTTC. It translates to CASSPRSASSYNEQFF. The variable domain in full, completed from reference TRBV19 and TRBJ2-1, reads DGGITQSPKYLFRKEGQNVTLSCEQNLNHDAMYWYRQDPGQGLRLIYYSQIVNDFQKGDIAEGYSVSREKKESFPLTVTSAQKNPTAFYLCASSPRSASSYNEQFFGPGTRLTVL.

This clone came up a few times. The CDR3 DNA is TGTGCCAGCAGTGAAGGGGGCGGTCTGGAGCAGTACTTC. Its translation: CASSEGGGLEQYF. The V gene is TRBV6-4, the J gene TRBJ2-7; 7 positions match TRBD1. After removal of 3 bases from V and 7 bases from J, the junction contained 6 bases not matched to a gene. Germline CDR1 is MRHNA and CDR2 is SNTAGT. The CDR3 is made up of 13 amino acids.